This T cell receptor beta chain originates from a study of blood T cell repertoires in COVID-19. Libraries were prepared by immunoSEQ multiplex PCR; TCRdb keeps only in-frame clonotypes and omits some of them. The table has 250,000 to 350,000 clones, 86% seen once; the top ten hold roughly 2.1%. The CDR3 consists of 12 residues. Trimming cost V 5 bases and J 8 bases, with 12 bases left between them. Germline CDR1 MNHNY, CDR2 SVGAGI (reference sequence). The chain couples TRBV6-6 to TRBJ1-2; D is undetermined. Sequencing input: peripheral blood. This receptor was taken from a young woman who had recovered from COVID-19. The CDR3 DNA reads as TGTGCCAGCAGTCCCTCCGGTGAAGGCTACACCTTC. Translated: CASSPSGEGYTF.